A single sample gave rise to the 11 T cell receptor beta chains below, sequenced in a study of cytotoxic CD8 clonotypes in ibrutinib-treated CLL (TCRdb year 2021). What this sample's time point label stands for: about 11 months on ibrutinib. Library preparation used the immunoSEQ multiplex PCR assay. In TCRdb, the immuneACCESS table is reduced to in-frame sequences with V and J assigned. These tables do not hold every clone; where another copy was compared, an unresolved V gene accounts for under half, and the others remain unexplained. In this sample the table shows over 65,000 clones, 79% of which occur a single time. Around 4.8% of the sample comes from the top ten. The material was PBMCs, obtained after 12 months of ibrutinib treatment. These receptors came from a human donor with chronic lymphocytic leukemia.

A word on this clone: Different DNA sequences within this sample yield the same CDR3. This chain connects TRBV5-1 to TRBJ1-1; D possibly corresponds to TRBD1 (5 bases). CDR3 length: 14 amino acids. V was pared by 3 bases and J by 5 bases, with 14 bases between. Germline CDR1 reads SGHRS; CDR2 reads YFSETQ. The CDR3: CASSSQGGGTEAFF. CDR3 nucleotide sequence: TGCGCCAGCAGCTCCCAGGGTGGGGGGACTGAAGCTTTCTTT.

V is TRBV20-1 and J is TRBJ2-7; D call uncertain. Germline V gives CDR1 DFQATT, CDR2 SNEGSKA (reference sequence). This CDR3 spans 11 amino acids. Trimming shortened V by 1 base and J by 6 bases, and 7 bases separated the two germline ends. CDR3 nucleotide sequence: TGCAGTGCTAGAGTAGCCGGCGAGCAGTACTTC. Translated: CSARVAGEQYF.

Many counts were recorded for this clone. The J gene is TRBJ1-1, the V gene TRBV10-3, with D hard to call. The CDR3 spans 13 residues. Germline values: CDR1 ENHRY, CDR2 SYGVKD. The ends were cut back, 4 bases at V and 1 base at J, with 7 bases in the middle. This chain's CDR3 is CAISVAGNTEAFF. As DNA, the CDR3 is TGTGCCATCAGTGTTGCAGGGAACACTGAAGCTTTCTTT.

V and J are TRBV9 and TRBJ1-4; weak D call: TRBD1 (6 bases). Germline loops: CDR1 SGDLS, CDR2 YYNGEE. The CDR3 consists of 14 residues. The V and J ends lost 3 bases and 7 bases respectively, with 13 bases between them. The DNA of the CDR3 is TGTGCCAGCAGCGCCCAGGGGCTAGGTGAAAAACTGTTTTTT. Its protein product is CASSAQGLGEKLFF.

The V call is TRBV19, the J call TRBJ1-6, with 7 bases that match TRBD1. The junction had 8 bases not matched to a gene; V was cut back by 3 bases and J by 3 bases. The CDR3 is made up of 17 amino acids. Germline CDR1 LNHDA, CDR2 SQIVND (reference sequence). CDR3 protein: CASSILSTGSYNSPLHF. The DNA for the CDR3 is TGTGCCAGTAGTATTCTCTCGACAGGGAGCTATAATTCACCCCTCCACTTT.

The V and J genes are TRBV28 and TRBJ1-2, with D unclear. Germline V lookup: CDR1 MDHEN, CDR2 SYDVKM. V lost 6 bases and J lost 4, with 15 bases in between. The CDR3 is 14 amino acids. The CDR3 bases are TGTGCCAGCAGCCCCCCTCAGGAGGCCTATGGCTACACCTTC. Translated: CASSPPQEAYGYTF.

This sequence joins TRBV4-3 and TRBJ1-4; the D gene is possibly TRBD1 (5 bases). Between the trimmed V and J ends, which lost 3 bases and 10 bases, there was a span of 12 bases. The CDR3 covers 13 residues. The germline CDR1 and CDR2 sequences are LGHNA and YSLEER. The DNA for the CDR3 is TGCGCCAGCAGCCACCCTGGGGCCGGAAAACTGTTTTTT. It is translated as CASSHPGAGKLFF.

V and J are TRBV7-2 and TRBJ2-1; TRBD1 matches at 10 bases. CDR1 SGHTA and CDR2 FQGNSA come from the germline V gene. The CDR3 has 15 residues. V dropped 5 bases and J dropped 4; count of bases not matched to a gene: 5. The CDR3: CASSRGQGIYNEQFF. The DNA of the CDR3 is TGTGCCAGCAGCCGGGGACAGGGGATATACAATGAGCAGTTCTTC.

The chain recombines TRBV9 with TRBJ2-1; 8 bases align to TRBD2. J was trimmed by 8 bases and V by 3 bases; bases with no gene match: 10. Per germline, CDR1 SGDLS and CDR2 YYNGEE. CDR3 length: 15 amino acids. Here the CDR3 reads CASSATSGPTHEQFF. CDR3 sequence (DNA): TGTGCCAGCAGCGCCACTAGCGGCCCGACCCATGAGCAGTTCTTC.

The chain combines TRBV5-1 with TRBJ2-1; D possibly matches TRBD1 or TRBD2 (6 bases each). Germline V gene sequence: CDR1 SGHRS, CDR2 YFSETQ. The CDR3 loop spans 16 amino acids. V was shortened by 7 bases and J by 8 bases, with 25 bases between the two germline ends. The CDR3 is CASGGQLAPGAHEQFF. CDR3 bases: TGCGCCAGCGGCGGGCAACTGGCACCGGGGGCCCATGAGCAGTTCTTC.

J is TRBJ2-5 and V is TRBV2; D might be TRBD2 (6 bases). Germline CDR1 reads SNHLY; CDR2 reads FYNNEI. CDR3 size: 14 residues. Trimming removed 3 bases from V and 3 bases from J, with 11 bases in between. The CDR3 sequence is CASSDHGGKETQYF. The CDR3 DNA follows: TGTGCCAGCAGTGATCATGGAGGGAAAGAGACCCAGTACTTC.